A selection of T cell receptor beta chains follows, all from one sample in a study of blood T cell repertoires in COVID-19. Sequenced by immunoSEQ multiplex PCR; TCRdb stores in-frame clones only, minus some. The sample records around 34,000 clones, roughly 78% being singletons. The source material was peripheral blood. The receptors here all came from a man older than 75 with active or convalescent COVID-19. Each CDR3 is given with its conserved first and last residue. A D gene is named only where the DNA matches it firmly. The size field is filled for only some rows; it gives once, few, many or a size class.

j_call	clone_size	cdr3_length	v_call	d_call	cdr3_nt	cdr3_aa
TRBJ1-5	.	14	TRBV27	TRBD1	TGTGCCAGCAGTTTTACAGGGGGCAATCAGCCCCAGCATTTT	CASSFTGGNQPQHF
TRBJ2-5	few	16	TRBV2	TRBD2	TGTGCCAGCAGTGAACTTGGCGGGGGAGGAGGAGAGACCCAGTACTTC	CASSELGGGGGETQYF
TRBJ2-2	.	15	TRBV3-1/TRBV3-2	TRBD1	TGTGCCAGCAGCCTTGGACAGGGAAGGAACGGGGAGCTGTTTTTT	CASSLGQGRNGELFF
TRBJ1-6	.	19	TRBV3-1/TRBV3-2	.	TGTGCCAGCAGCCAAGGGAGGGTCCAGGGAGGAAGTGATAATTCACCCCTCCACTTT	CASSQGRVQGGSDNSPLHF
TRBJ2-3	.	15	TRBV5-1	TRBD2	TGCGCCAGCAGCTTTGAGCGGGAGGGTACAGATACGCAGTATTTT	CASSFEREGTDTQYF
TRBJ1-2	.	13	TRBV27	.	TGTGCCAGCAGTAAGACAGTTAACTATGGCTACACCTTC	CASSKTVNYGYTF
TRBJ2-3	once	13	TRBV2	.	TGTGCCAGCAGTGAGAACATTGCAGATACGCAGTATTTT	CASSENIADTQYF
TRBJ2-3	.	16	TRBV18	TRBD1	TGTGCCAGCTCATTGCAGGGGGCGTACTTCGCAGATACGCAGTATTTT	CASSLQGAYFADTQYF
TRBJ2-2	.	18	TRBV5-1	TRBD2	TGCGCCAGCAGCCAGGGGACTAGCGGGAGGAGGCGCACCGGGGAGCTGTTTTTT	CASSQGTSGRRRTGELFF
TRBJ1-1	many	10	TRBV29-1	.	TGCAGCGTTCGGAGGACTGAAGCTTTCTTT	CSVRRTEAFF
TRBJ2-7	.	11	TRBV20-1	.	TGCAGTGCCCTCAGGCAGTACGAGCAGTACTTC	CSALRQYEQYF
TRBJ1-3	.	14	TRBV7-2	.	TGTGCCAGCACCCCGGGGGGGGCTGGAAACACCATATATTTT	CASTPGGAGNTIYF
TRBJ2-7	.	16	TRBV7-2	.	TGTGCCAGCAGCCCCCAGAGAAACAGCTTCCCCTACGAGCAGTACTTC	CASSPQRNSFPYEQYF
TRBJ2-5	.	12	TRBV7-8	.	TGTGCCAGCAGCCCCCCTCGGGAGACCCAGTACTTC	CASSPPRETQYF
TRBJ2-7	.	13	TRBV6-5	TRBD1	TGTGCCAGCAGCCAACAGGGGTCCTACGAGCAGTACTTC	CASSQQGSYEQYF
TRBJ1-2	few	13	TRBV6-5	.	TGTGCCAGCAGTTACGCAGACTCGGGGGGCTACACCTTC	CASSYADSGGYTF
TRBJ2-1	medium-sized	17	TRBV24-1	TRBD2	TGTGCCACCAGTGATCCCCAACTAGCGGGAGGTCGGAATGAGCAGTTCTTC	CATSDPQLAGGRNEQFF
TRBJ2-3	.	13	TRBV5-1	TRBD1	TGCGCCAGCAGCAGACAGGGGTCAGATACGCAGTATTTT	CASSRQGSDTQYF
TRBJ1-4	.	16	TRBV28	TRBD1	TGTGCCAGCAGTACCCCACAGGGGGGAGGTGGTGAAAAACTGTTTTTT	CASSTPQGGGGEKLFF
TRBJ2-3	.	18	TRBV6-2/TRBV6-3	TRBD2	TGTGCCAGCAGTTCACTAGCGGGAGGGCACAGCGGCACAGATACGCAGTATTTT	CASSSLAGGHSGTDTQYF
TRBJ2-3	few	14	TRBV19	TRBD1	TGTGCCAGTAGGACGGGACAGCCAAGGGATACGCAGTATTTT	CASRTGQPRDTQYF
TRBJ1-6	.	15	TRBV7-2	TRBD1	TGTGCCAGCAGCTTAGCCGGGACAGGGAATTCACCCCTCCACTTT	CASSLAGTGNSPLHF
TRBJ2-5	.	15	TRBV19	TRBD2	TGTGCCACTAGAGGGACTAGCGATTTCCAAGAGACCCAGTACTTC	CATRGTSDFQETQYF
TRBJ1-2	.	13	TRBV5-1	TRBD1	TGCGCCAGCAGCTACGACAGGGTGAGTGGCTACACCTTC	CASSYDRVSGYTF
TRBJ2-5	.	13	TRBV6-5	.	TGTGCCAGCTCAGGACAGTCCCAAGAGACCCAGTACTTC	CASSGQSQETQYF
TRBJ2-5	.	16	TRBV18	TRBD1	TGTGCCAGCTCACCACCCCTCGGGACAGGGCAAGAGACCCAGTACTTC	CASSPPLGTGQETQYF
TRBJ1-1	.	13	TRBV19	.	TGTGCCAGTAGTATAACTCGGCAGGGAAGGGCTTTCTTT	CASSITRQGRAFF
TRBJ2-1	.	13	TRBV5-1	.	TGCGCCAGCAGCGTATGGCTAGGCACTGAGCAGTTCTTC	CASSVWLGTEQFF
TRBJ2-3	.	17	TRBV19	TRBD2	TGTGCCAGTACCTCCTGGACTAGCGCCTTTAGCACAGATACGCAGTATTTT	CASTSWTSAFSTDTQYF
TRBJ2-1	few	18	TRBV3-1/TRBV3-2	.	TGTGCCAGCAGCCAAGTAGGATTGCGGGACCGGATAAACAATGAGCAGTTCTTC	CASSQVGLRDRINNEQFF
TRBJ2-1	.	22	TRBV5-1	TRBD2	TGCGCCAGCAGCCCTGGACTAGCGGGAGGGCCGCAGGCCCCAAGCTCCTACAATGAGCAGTTCTTC	CASSPGLAGGPQAPSSYNEQFF
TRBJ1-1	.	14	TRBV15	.	TGTGCCACCAGCACGGGGGAGGTGAACACTGAAGCTTTCTTT	CATSTGEVNTEAFF
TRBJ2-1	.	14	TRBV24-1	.	TGTGCCACCAGTGACCTGACGCAAAGCGATGAGCAGTTCTTC	CATSDLTQSDEQFF
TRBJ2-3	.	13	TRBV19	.	TGTGCCAGTAAGTGGAGTTTTACAGATACGCAGTATTTT	CASKWSFTDTQYF
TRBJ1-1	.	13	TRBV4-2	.	TGTGCCAGCAGCCAAGACCGGAACACTGAAGCTTTCTTT	CASSQDRNTEAFF
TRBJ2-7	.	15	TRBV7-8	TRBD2	TGTGCCAGCAGCTTTGGAGCGGGAGGGCCTTACGAGCAGTACTTC	CASSFGAGGPYEQYF
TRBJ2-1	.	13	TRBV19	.	TGTGCCAGCGACTCAAACTCCTACAATGAGCAGTTCTTC	CASDSNSYNEQFF
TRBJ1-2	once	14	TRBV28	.	TGTGCCAGTAACAGCGGGGGCGGAGGCTATGGCTACACCTTC	CASNSGGGGYGYTF
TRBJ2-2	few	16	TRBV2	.	TGTGCCAGCAGTGAAGGCCCTGGACAGAATGTCGGGGAGCTGTTTTTT	CASSEGPGQNVGELFF
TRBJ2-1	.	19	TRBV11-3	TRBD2	TGTGCCAGCAGTAGATTCTTGACTAGCGGGAGGGGTTCCTACAATGAGCAGTTCTTC	CASSRFLTSGRGSYNEQFF
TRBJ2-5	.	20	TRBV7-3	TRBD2	TGTGCCAGCAGCTTAACGGGTCCACGAGGGGGATTAGCGGGAGTCGAGACCCAGTACTTC	CASSLTGPRGGLAGVETQYF
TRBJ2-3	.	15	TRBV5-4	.	TGTGCCACCAACCAACAGGGCTTTAGCACAGATACGCAGTATTTT	CATNQQGFSTDTQYF